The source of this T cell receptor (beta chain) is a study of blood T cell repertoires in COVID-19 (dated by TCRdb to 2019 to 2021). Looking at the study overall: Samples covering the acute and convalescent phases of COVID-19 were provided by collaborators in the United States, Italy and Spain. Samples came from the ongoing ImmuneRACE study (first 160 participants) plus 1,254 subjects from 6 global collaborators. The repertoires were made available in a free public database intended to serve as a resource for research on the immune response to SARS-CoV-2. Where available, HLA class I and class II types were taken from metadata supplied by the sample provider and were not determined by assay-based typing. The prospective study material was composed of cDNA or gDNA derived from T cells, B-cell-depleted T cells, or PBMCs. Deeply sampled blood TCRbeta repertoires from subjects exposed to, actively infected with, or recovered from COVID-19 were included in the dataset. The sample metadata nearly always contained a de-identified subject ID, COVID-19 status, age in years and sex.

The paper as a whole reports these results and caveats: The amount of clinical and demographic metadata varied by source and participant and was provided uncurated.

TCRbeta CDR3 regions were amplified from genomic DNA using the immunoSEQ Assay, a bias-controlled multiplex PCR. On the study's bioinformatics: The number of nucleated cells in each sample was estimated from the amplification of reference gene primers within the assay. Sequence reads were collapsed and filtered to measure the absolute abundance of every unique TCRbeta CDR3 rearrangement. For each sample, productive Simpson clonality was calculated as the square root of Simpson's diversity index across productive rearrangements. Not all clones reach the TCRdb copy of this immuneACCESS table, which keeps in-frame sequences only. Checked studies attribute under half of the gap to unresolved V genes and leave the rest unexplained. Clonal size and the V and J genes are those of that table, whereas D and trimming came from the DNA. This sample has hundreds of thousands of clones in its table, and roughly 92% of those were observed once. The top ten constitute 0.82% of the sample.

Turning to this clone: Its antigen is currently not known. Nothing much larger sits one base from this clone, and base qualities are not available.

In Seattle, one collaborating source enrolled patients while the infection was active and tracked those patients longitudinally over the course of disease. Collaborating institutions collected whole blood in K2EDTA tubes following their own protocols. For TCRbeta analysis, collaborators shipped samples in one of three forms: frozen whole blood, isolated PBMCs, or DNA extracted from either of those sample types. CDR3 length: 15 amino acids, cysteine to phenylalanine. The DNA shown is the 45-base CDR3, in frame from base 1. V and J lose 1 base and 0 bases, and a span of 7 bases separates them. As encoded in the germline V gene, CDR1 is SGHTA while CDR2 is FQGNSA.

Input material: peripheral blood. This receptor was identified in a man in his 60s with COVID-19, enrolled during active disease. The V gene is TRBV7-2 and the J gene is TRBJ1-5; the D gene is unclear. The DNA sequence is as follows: TGTGCCAGCAGCTTAGAATCCAATAGCAATCAGCCCCAGCATTTT. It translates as CASSLESNSNQPQHF.